These T cell receptor beta chains were read from a single sample in a study of cytomegalovirus exposure and HLA in healthy donors. Profiled with immunoSEQ multiplex PCR; TCRdb holds only in-frame clones, not every one. Of roughly 170,000 clones in the sample, 80% were seen once. Source material: PBMCs. These receptor sequences come from a boy younger than 18 in good health and CMV-seronegative. Each CDR3 is given with its conserved first and last residue. The order of the fields is V gene, D gene, J gene, clone size, CDR3 protein, CDR3 DNA. D genes are given only for firm matches. Clone size is not always given. Where it is, it says once, few, many or a class for expanded clones.

V: TRBV5-6; D: TRBD1; J: TRBJ1-1; size: .; CDR3: CASSLAQGARGTEAFF; DNA: TGTGCCAGCAGCTTGGCTCAGGGGGCTAGGGGCACTGAAGCTTTCTTT
V: TRBV5-1; D: TRBD1; J: TRBJ1-1; size: .; CDR3: CASSTGQVGTEAFF; DNA: TGCGCCAGCAGCACCGGACAGGTGGGCACTGAAGCTTTCTTT
V: TRBV11-2; D: TRBD2; J: TRBJ2-1; size: .; CDR3: CASSLGGSGGTYNEQFF; DNA: TGTGCCAGCAGCTTGGGGGGAAGCGGGGGTACTTACAATGAGCAGTTCTTC
V: TRBV6-1; D: TRBD1; J: TRBJ1-1; size: once; CDR3: CASSLTGGANTEAFF; DNA: TGTGCCAGCAGTCTGACAGGGGGCGCGAACACTGAAGCTTTCTTT
V: TRBV29-1; D: TRBD2; J: TRBJ2-3; size: .; CDR3: CSVGGRATDTQYF; DNA: TGCAGCGTTGGCGGGAGGGCCACAGATACGCAGTATTTT
V: TRBV7-6; D: .; J: TRBJ1-1; size: once; CDR3: CASSLTSPGTEAFF; DNA: TGTGCCAGCAGCTTAACCTCGCCGGGCACTGAAGCTTTCTTT
V: TRBV11-2; D: .; J: TRBJ1-2; size: .; CDR3: CASSNQRGIAGYTF; DNA: TGTGCCAGCAGCAACCAAAGGGGGATTGCTGGCTACACCTTC
V: TRBV11-2; D: .; J: TRBJ1-4; size: .; CDR3: CASSLGPGHSNEKLFF; DNA: TGTGCCAGCAGCTTAGGGCCGGGACATTCTAATGAAAAACTGTTTTTT
V: TRBV6-1; D: .; J: TRBJ2-2; size: .; CDR3: CASRLEGITGELFF; DNA: TGTGCCAGCAGGTTGGAGGGGATCACCGGGGAGCTGTTTTTT
V: TRBV18; D: .; J: TRBJ2-3; size: .; CDR3: CASSPRLNTDTQYF; DNA: TGTGCCAGCTCACCGCGACTCAACACAGATACGCAGTATTTT
V: TRBV4-1; D: .; J: TRBJ1-5; size: .; CDR3: CASSQVGNVKNQPQHF; DNA: TGCGCCAGCAGCCAAGTGGGCAATGTAAAAAATCAGCCCCAGCATTTT
V: TRBV19; D: TRBD1; J: TRBJ2-2; size: .; CDR3: CASSMRGQGVSTGELFF; DNA: TGTGCCAGTAGCATGAGGGGACAGGGGGTGAGCACCGGGGAGCTGTTTTTT
V: TRBV12-5; D: TRBD1; J: TRBJ1-1; size: .; CDR3: CASGTGQGNTEAFF; DNA: TGTGCTAGTGGTACGGGACAGGGGAACACTGAAGCTTTCTTT
V: TRBV19; D: .; J: TRBJ1-1; size: once; CDR3: CASSILNTEAFF; DNA: TGTGCCAGTAGTATCCTAAACACTGAAGCTTTCTTT
V: TRBV6-5; D: .; J: TRBJ2-5; size: .; CDR3: CASSYRSGRGTQYF; DNA: TGTGCCAGCAGTTACCGTAGCGGTCGTGGGACCCAGTACTTC
V: TRBV7-8; D: .; J: TRBJ2-3; size: few; CDR3: CASSLSRGGTSTDTQYF; DNA: TGTGCCAGCAGCTTAAGTCGGGGCGGGACTAGCACAGATACGCAGTATTTT
V: TRBV5-6; D: TRBD1; J: TRBJ1-4; size: .; CDR3: CASSLDRGNEKLFF; DNA: TGTGCCAGCAGCTTGGACAGGGGTAATGAAAAACTGTTTTTT
V: TRBV7-9; D: .; J: TRBJ1-2; size: few; CDR3: CASSWEGANYGYTF; DNA: TGTGCCAGCAGCTGGGAGGGGGCTAACTATGGCTACACCTTC
V: TRBV30; D: .; J: TRBJ2-6; size: .; CDR3: CAWSVDSRSGANVLTF; DNA: TGTGCCTGGAGTGTAGATAGCCGCTCTGGGGCCAACGTCCTGACTTTC
V: TRBV11-1; D: .; J: TRBJ1-1; size: .; CDR3: CASRGAASMNTEAFF; DNA: TGTGCCAGCAGGGGGGCAGCTTCTATGAACACTGAAGCTTTCTTT
V: TRBV7-9; D: TRBD1; J: TRBJ1-1; size: .; CDR3: CSSSLEPGQGYMNTEAFF; DNA: TGTTCCAGCAGCTTAGAGCCGGGACAGGGGTACATGAACACTGAAGCTTTCTTT
V: TRBV27; D: TRBD1; J: TRBJ2-7; size: once; CDR3: CASSQGASYEQYF; DNA: TGTGCCAGCAGTCAGGGGGCCTCCTACGAGCAGTACTTC